This TCR beta chain was identified in a study of T cells in Graves' hyperthyroidism and ophthalmopathy (dated by TCRdb to between 2017 and 2020). Regarding the complete study: Peripheral blood was collected at initial diagnosis, before any treatment. To identify TCR V-J signatures that set the groups apart, the researchers used a discovery cohort of about a hundred patients, made up of some 41 with Graves' ophthalmopathy and some 56 with stable Graves' hyperthyroidism. An independent validation cohort of under 20 hyperthyroidism patients and about 16 patients who later progressed to ophthalmopathy tested prospective prediction of ophthalmopathy. The roughly 99 discovery patients were divided at random into training and test sets in a 7:3 ratio. In addition, the study compared T-cell repertoires in thyroid tissue and in blood from roughly six Graves' hyperthyroidism patients. Following sampling, methimazole starting at 30 mg daily was given to hyperthyroidism patients, and high-dose intravenous methylprednisolone was given to ophthalmopathy patients. The paper reports TCR Vbeta CDR3 sequencing of 130 to 150 peripheral blood samples: approximately 41 ophthalmopathy, approximately 74 hyperthyroidism and approximately 17 progressor patients.

The TCR beta CDR3 regions were amplified from the RNA transcripts. The TCR CDR3 was subjected to a first round of RT-PCR using the HTBI primer set and the Qiagen OneStep RT-PCR kit. Libraries were constructed in a second round of multiplex PCR, after which size selection and purification were performed. Sequencing of the libraries was done on an Illumina HiSeq2000 using paired-end 100 bp reads. Regarding the original processing steps: Raw data were processed with SOAPnuke, discarding reads with adapters, uncalled bases, mean Phred below 15, or no exact constant-primer or identifier match. COPE v1.2.5 was used to merge high-quality paired reads, and clonotypes were defined as unique nucleotide sequences. MiTCR v1.1 was used to align clonotypes to the IMGT TRBV, TRBD and TRBJ reference segments. Analysis was restricted to V-J combinations with a frequency above 0.0001, which covered roughly 99% of repertoires. A TCS score was defined as the ratio of F50 (clonal expansion) to E x V (chaos), with BLOSUM62-based TCRdist applied between CDR3 peptides within each V-J. Welch's t-statistics and random forest reduced roughly 540 V-J features to roughly 13, which were used in a naive Bayes classifier (R e1071). TCRdb cleaned the public reads at Q25 with fastp, built clones with MiXCR and kept in-frame beta chains. Each CDR3 protein appears once, grouped with its most common genes and DNA. The V and J calls reflect TCRdb's pipeline rather than the authors' work. A total of about 330,000 distinct CDR3 sequences appear in this sample, roughly 15% of them only once. 30% to 40% of the sample belongs to the ten largest clones.

Here is what the overall study found, with its caveats: Most expanded thyroid clonotypes (frequency above 0.001) were also detected in blood, a finding suggesting that blood repertoires may reflect thyroid immune responses. Sample size was not statistically predetermined, and investigators were not blinded to group allocation. Ophthalmopathy was separated from stable hyperthyroidism by a 13 V-J signature model, with approximately 85% sensitivity and 81% to 83% specificity obtained in cross-validation and 80%/75% obtained in testing. In validation, progression to ophthalmopathy was predicted by the model with around 71% sensitivity and roughly 76% specificity, a median of 6.5 months before onset.

Moderately to severely active disease, a Clinical Activity Score of at least 3, a NOSPECS grade of at least 4, and a duration under 3 months were present in ophthalmopathy patients. Any patient with an uncontrolled infection, another autoimmune disease, pregnancy or lactation was excluded. Clinical symptoms, serum thyroxine and TRAb, thyroid ultrasound, and orbital computed tomography formed the basis for the diagnoses. PBMCs were separated from around 9.1 ml of fresh peripheral blood using Ficoll-Paque density gradient centrifugation. Trizol reagent was used to extract total RNA, and RNA quality was then checked on an Agilent 2100 Bioanalyzer. Spanning cysteine to phenylalanine, the CDR3 consists of 14 amino acids. CDR3 DNA only is kept here, 42 bases in frame from base 1. V is pared back by 5 bases and J by 4 bases, with 12 bases lying between the germline termini. This clonotype was seen many times. Its antigen specificity is not known. The input lacks base qualities; no much larger clone sits a single base away.

Sequenced material: blood. The receptor was isolated from a woman aged 40 to 50 with Graves' ophthalmopathy. This receptor chain uses TRBV12-3 or TRBV12-4 and TRBJ1-3, with the D segment identity uncertain. The nucleotide sequence is TGTGCCAGCAGTCCCGTGCGGGTCGGAAACACCATATATTTT. It is translated as CASSPVRVGNTIYF.